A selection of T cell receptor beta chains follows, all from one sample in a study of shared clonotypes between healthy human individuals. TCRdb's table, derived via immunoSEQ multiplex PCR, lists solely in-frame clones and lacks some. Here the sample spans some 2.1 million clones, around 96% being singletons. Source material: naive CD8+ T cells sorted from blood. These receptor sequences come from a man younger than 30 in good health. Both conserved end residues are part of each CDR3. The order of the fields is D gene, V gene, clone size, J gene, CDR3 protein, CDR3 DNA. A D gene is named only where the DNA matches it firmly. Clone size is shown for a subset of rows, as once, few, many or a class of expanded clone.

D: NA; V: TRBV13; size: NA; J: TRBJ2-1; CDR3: CASSSMGLPGDEQFF; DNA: TGTGCCAGCAGCTCGATGGGCCTTCCCGGGGATGAGCAGTTCTTC
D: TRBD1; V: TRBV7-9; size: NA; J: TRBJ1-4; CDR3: CASSPGQGLDEKLFF; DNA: TGTGCCAGCAGCCCTGGACAGGGGTTGGATGAAAAACTGTTTTTT
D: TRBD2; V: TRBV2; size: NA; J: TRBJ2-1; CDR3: CASDRDSGEDSSYNEQFF; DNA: TGTGCCAGCGATCGAGATAGCGGGGAGGACAGCTCCTACAATGAGCAGTTCTTC
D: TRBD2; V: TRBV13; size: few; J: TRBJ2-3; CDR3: CASSRTSGSPSTDTQYF; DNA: TGTGCCAGCAGCCGGACTAGCGGGAGTCCTAGCACAGATACGCAGTATTTT
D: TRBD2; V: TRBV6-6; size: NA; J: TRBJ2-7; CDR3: CASTPGLAGYEQYF; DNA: TGTGCCAGCACCCCGGGACTAGCGGGGTACGAGCAGTACTTC
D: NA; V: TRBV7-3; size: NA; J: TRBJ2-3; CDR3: CASSLGPASTDTQYF; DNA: TGTGCCAGCAGCTTAGGACCGGCGTCAACAGATACGCAGTATTTT
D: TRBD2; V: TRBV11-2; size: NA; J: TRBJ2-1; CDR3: CASSRTSGRSDNEQFF; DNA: TGTGCCAGCAGCCGGACTAGCGGGAGGTCCGACAATGAGCAGTTCTTC
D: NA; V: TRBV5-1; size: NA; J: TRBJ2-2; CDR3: CASSLDFPLDTGELFF; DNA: TGCGCCAGCAGCTTGGATTTTCCTCTAGACACCGGGGAGCTGTTTTTT
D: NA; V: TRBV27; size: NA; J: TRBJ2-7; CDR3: CASSSPTGSEQYF; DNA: TGTGCCAGCAGTTCCCCCACAGGCAGCGAGCAGTACTTC
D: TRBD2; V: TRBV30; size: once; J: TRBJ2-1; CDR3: CAWGLAGGPTGVDEQFF; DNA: TGTGCCTGGGGACTAGCGGGGGGTCCTACTGGGGTCGATGAGCAGTTCTTC
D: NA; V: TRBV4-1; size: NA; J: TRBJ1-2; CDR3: CASSQDISTEQVNYGYTF; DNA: TGCGCCAGCAGCCAAGACATCTCGACGGAGCAAGTTAACTATGGCTACACCTTC
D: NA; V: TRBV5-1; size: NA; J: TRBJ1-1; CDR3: CASSPGTNMNTEAFF; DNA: TGCGCCAGCAGCCCCGGGACAAACATGAACACTGAAGCTTTCTTT
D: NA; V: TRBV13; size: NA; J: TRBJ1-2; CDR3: CASSLGQGSYGYTF; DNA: TGTGCCAGCAGCTTAGGGCAGGGCTCCTATGGCTACACCTTC
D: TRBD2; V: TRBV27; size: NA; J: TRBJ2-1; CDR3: CASSLGLAGDNEQFF; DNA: TGTGCCAGCAGTTTGGGGCTAGCGGGGGACAATGAGCAGTTCTTC
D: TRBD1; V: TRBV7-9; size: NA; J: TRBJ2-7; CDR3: CASSSAGTGTYEQYF; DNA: TGTGCCAGCAGCTCAGCCGGGACAGGGACCTACGAGCAGTACTTC
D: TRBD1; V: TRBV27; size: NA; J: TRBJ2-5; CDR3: CASSLGQGYETQYF; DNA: TGTGCCAGCAGTCTGGGACAGGGATATGAGACCCAGTACTTC
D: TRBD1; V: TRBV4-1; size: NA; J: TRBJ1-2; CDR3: CASSQAYSEGAFGYTF; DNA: TGCGCCAGCAGCCAAGCCTACAGCGAGGGGGCCTTTGGCTACACCTTC
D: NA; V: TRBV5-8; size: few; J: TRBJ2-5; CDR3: CASSVRETQYF; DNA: TGTGCCAGCAGCGTGCGGGAGACCCAGTACTTC
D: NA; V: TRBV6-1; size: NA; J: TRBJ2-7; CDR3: CASSEIGDVNEQYF; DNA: TGTGCCAGCAGTGAGATAGGAGATGTGAACGAGCAGTACTTC
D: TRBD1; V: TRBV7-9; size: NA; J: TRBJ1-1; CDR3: CASSLTQGDEAFF; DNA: TGTGCCAGCAGCTTAACCCAGGGGGACGAGGCTTTCTTT
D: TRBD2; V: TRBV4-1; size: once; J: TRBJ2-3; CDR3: CASSLTVAGLPPDTQYF; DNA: TGCGCCAGCAGCCTCACGGTAGCGGGACTTCCCCCAGATACGCAGTATTTT
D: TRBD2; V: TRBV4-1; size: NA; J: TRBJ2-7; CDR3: CASSQRTSASYEQYF; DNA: TGCGCCAGCAGCCAGAGGACTAGCGCCTCCTACGAGCAGTACTTC